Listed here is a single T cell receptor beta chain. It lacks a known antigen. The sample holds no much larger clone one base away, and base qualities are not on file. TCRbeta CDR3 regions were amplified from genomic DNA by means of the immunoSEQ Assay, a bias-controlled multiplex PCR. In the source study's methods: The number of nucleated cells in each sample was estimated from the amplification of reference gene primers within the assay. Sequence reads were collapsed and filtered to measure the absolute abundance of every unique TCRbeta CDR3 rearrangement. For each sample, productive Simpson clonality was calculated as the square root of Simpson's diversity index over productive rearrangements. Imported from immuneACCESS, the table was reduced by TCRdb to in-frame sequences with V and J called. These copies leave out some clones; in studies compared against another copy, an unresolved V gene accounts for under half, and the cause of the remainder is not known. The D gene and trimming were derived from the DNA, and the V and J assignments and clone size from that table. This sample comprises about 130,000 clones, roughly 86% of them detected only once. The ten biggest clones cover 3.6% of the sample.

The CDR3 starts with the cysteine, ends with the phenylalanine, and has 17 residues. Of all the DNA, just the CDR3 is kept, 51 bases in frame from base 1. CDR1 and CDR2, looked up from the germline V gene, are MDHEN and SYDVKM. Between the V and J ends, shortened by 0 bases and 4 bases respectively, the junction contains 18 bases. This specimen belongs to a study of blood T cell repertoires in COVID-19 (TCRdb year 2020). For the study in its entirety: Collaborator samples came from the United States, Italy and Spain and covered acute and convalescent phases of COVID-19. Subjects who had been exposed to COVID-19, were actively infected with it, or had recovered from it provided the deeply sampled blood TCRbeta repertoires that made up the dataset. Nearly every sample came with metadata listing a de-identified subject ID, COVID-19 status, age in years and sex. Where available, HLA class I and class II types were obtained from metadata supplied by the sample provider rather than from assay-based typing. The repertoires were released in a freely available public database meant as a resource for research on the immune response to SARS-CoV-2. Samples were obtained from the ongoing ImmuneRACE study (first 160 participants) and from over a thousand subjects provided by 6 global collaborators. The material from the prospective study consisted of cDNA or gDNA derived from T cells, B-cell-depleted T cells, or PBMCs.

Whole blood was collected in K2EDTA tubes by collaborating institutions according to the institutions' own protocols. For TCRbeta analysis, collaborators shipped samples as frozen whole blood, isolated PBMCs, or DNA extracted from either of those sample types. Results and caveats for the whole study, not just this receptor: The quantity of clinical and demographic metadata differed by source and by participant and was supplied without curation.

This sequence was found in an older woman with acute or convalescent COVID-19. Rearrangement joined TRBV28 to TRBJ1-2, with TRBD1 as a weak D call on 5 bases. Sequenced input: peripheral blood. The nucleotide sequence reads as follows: TGTGCCAGCAGTTTATGGCTGGGTCCGGGGGTGACCTATGGCTACACCTTC. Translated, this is CASSLWLGPGVTYGYTF.